In this sample, the clone carrying this TCR beta chain turned up a few times. The data were obtained in a study of blood T cell repertoires in COVID-19. The repertoire was sequenced with immunoSEQ multiplex PCR; TCRdb's copy has only in-frame clones and lacks some. The sample lists approximately 150,000 clones, approximately 90% seen once, with approximately 4.1% in the top ten. V shed 4 bases and J shed 7 bases, with 11 bases lying between them. Germline CDR1 is MNHEY and CDR2 is SVGAGI. There are 13 residues in the CDR3. Sequenced: peripheral blood. The V gene is TRBV6-5, the J gene TRBJ1-5; a weak D match, TRBD1 (5 bases). The source is a woman aged 55-75 years who had recovered from COVID-19. CDR3 DNA: TGTGCCAGCAGTTTAGGGGTATACCAGCCCCAGCATTTT. Its translation is CASSLGVYQPQHF.